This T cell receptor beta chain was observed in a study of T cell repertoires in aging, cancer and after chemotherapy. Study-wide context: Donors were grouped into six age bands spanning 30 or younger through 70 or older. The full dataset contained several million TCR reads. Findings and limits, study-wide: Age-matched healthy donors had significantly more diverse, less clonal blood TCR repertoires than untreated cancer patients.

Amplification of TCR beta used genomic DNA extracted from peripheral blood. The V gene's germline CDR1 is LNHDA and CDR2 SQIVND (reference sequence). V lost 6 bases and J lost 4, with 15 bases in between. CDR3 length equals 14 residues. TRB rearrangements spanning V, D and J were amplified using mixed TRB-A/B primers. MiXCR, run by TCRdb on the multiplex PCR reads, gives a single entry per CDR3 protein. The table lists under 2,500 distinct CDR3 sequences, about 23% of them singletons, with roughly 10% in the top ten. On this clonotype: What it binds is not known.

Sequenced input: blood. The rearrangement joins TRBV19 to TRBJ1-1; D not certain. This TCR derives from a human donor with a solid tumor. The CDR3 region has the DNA TGTGCCAGTAGGCGGGAGACGACGGCCACTGAAGCTTTCTTT. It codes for CASRRETTATEAFF.